A selection of T cell receptor beta chains follows, all from one sample in a study of T cells in Graves' hyperthyroidism and ophthalmopathy. TCRdb re-derived calls from the multiplex PCR reads in MiXCR, one entry per CDR3 protein. The sample contains approximately 640,000 distinct CDR3 sequences, around 16% of which appear only once. Sequencing used blood. Receptors originate from a man aged 45 to 65 with Graves' hyperthyroidism. Each CDR3 is given with its conserved first and last residue. The order of the fields is clone size, D gene, V gene, J gene, CDR3 DNA, CDR3 protein. A D gene is named only where the DNA matches it firmly. Expanded clones are given a class, and other clones once, few, many or no size at all.

many	TRBD1	TRBV7-6	TRBJ2-5	TGTGCCAGCAGCTCCCCCCAAGGACAGGGGCGGTGGGAAGAGACCCAGTACTTC	CASSSPQGQGRWEETQYF
many	TRBD2	TRBV20-1	TRBJ2-4	TGCAGTGCTAGTGGTCCTAGCGGGGTACTAGCCAAAAACATTCAGTACTTC	CSASGPSGVLAKNIQYF
.	.	TRBV7-9	TRBJ2-2	TGTGCCAGCACTACTCTAGTCCATTCCAACACCGGGGAGCTGTTTTTT	CASTTLVHSNTGELFF
many	TRBD2	TRBV10-1	TRBJ2-3	TGCGCCAGCAGTCAGCTAGCGGCTAGCACAGATACGCAGTATTTT	CASSQLAASTDTQYF
many	.	TRBV11-2	TRBJ2-7	TGTGCCAGCAGCTACATAGCGGCTTACGAGCAGTACTTC	CASSYIAAYEQYF
many	TRBD2	TRBV28	TRBJ2-1	TGTGCCAGCAGTTTAGTACTAGCGGGAGGGCCGGAGAAGAATGAGCAGTTCTTC	CASSLVLAGGPEKNEQFF
few	.	TRBV18	TRBJ1-3	TGTGCCAGCTCACAAACCGGGACCGCTTCATCTGGAAACACCATATATTTT	CASSQTGTASSGNTIYF
.	.	TRBV24-1	TRBJ1-5	TGTGCCACCAGCGCCCGGGACATCGATCAGCCCCAGCATTTT	CATSARDIDQPQHF
many	.	TRBV5-1	TRBJ1-1	TGCGCCAGCAGCTTGCAGTCAGGGATGAACACTGAAGCTTTCTTT	CASSLQSGMNTEAFF
many	.	TRBV11-2	TRBJ2-7	TGTGCCAGCAGCTTAGTTCAAGGTACCAGCTCCTACGAGCAGTACTTC	CASSLVQGTSSYEQYF
few	TRBD1	TRBV28	TRBJ2-7	TGTGCCAGCAGGCTATCCGGGACAGTGATCTACGAGCAGTACTTC	CASRLSGTVIYEQYF
many	.	TRBV12-3/TRBV12-4	TRBJ2-3	TGTGCCAGCAGTTTGTCGGCTTACACAGATACGCAGTATTTT	CASSLSAYTDTQYF
few	.	TRBV9	TRBJ2-3	TGTGCCAGCAGCGTGGACGGAGCGGACACAGATACGCAGTATTTT	CASSVDGADTDTQYF
.	.	TRBV19	TRBJ2-2	TGTGCCAGTACCATCTGGGGGTTCGGGAAAGGGGAGCTGTTTTTT	CASTIWGFGKGELFF
few	TRBD2	TRBV11-2	TRBJ2-5	TGTGCCAGCAGCTCAAGAGCGGGAGGAGAGACCCAGTACTTC	CASSSRAGGETQYF
few	.	TRBV30	TRBJ2-3	TGTGCCTGGAGTGTACAACTAGTTACAGATACGCAGTATTTT	CAWSVQLVTDTQYF
many	TRBD1	TRBV6-1	TRBJ2-7	TGTGCCAGCAGCCCGTTCGGTCAACAGGGGGCGGATGAGAAGCAGTACTTC	CASSPFGQQGADEKQYF
many	.	TRBV20-1	TRBJ2-5	TGCAGTGCTAGAGCCTCCCACAGGGCATTGGAGACCCAGTACTTC	CSARASHRALETQYF
.	TRBD1	TRBV19	TRBJ2-1	TGTGCCAGTAGTATAGATCTGGGACAGGGGCACAATGAGCAGTTCTTC	CASSIDLGQGHNEQFF
few	.	TRBV5-1	TRBJ1-3	TGCGCCAGCAGCTTGTCACCTCAGACTGATACTGGAAACACCATATATTTT	CASSLSPQTDTGNTIYF
many	.	TRBV28	TRBJ2-3	TGTGCCAGCAGTTTACAAGATACGCAGTATTTT	CASSLQDTQYF
.	.	TRBV9	TRBJ2-7	TGTGCCAGCAGCATGGAACAGGGTTACGAGCAGTACTTC	CASSMEQGYEQYF
.	.	TRBV15	TRBJ1-5	TGTGCCACCAGCAGAGCTGGGAATCAGCCCCAGCATTTT	CATSRAGNQPQHF
many	TRBD2	TRBV28	TRBJ2-1	TGTGCCAGCGATCCGGGACTAGCGGGAAATGAGCAGTTCTTC	CASDPGLAGNEQFF
.	TRBD2	TRBV6-2/TRBV6-3	TRBJ2-7	TGTGCCAGTTCCCGGACTAGATTGAGCGAGCAGTACTTC	CASSRTRLSEQYF
many	.	TRBV3-1	TRBJ1-6	TGTGCCAGCAGCCAAGCCAGAAGGAATTCACCCCTCCACTTT	CASSQARRNSPLHF
.	.	TRBV9	TRBJ2-1	TGTGCCAGCAGCGTAGACACAGGCGAGGACAATGAGCAGTTCTTC	CASSVDTGEDNEQFF
.	TRBD2	TRBV9	TRBJ2-1	TGTGCCAGCAGCGTAGAGTCCTTTAGCGGGACTAGCTACAATGAGCAGTTCTTC	CASSVESFSGTSYNEQFF
.	.	TRBV5-6	TRBJ2-1	TGTGCCAGCAGCAGGCTAGAGTTGAGGCACAATGAGCAGTTCTTC	CASSRLELRHNEQFF
many	TRBD1	TRBV12-5	TRBJ1-2	TGTGCTAGTGGTCCCTCCGGGACAGGGGGCGGTCTCTATGGCTACACCTTC	CASGPSGTGGGLYGYTF
.	.	TRBV28	TRBJ2-3	TGTGCCAGCAGTCCCCTCACCCCAGATACGCAGTATTTT	CASSPLTPDTQYF
many	.	TRBV28	TRBJ2-6	TGTGCCAGCAGCCTAGGACCGTGGGGGGCCAACGTCCTGACTTTC	CASSLGPWGANVLTF
.	.	TRBV20-1	TRBJ2-1	TGCAGTGCTAGTATGGATGAGCAGTTCTTC	CSASMDEQFF
many	.	TRBV12-3/TRBV12-4	TRBJ1-2	TGTGCCAGCAGTTCATCCTACCCTCCCTATGGCTACACCTTC	CASSSSYPPYGYTF
few	.	TRBV9	TRBJ1-4	TGTGCCAGCAGCGTAGCAGCAGGGGAGAACGAAAAACTGTTTTTT	CASSVAAGENEKLFF
.	TRBD1	TRBV28	TRBJ1-1	TGTGCCAGCAGAGTGACAGGGGCGACCGACCCGAACACTGAAGCTTTCTTT	CASRVTGATDPNTEAFF
.	.	TRBV29-1	TRBJ1-1	TGCAGCGTTCTGGAGGATAGCACTGAAGCTTTCTTT	CSVLEDSTEAFF
many	.	TRBV5-4	TRBJ1-2	TGTGCCAGCAGCCCGACGGCCAACTATGGCTACACCTTC	CASSPTANYGYTF
many	TRBD2	TRBV6-2/TRBV6-3	TRBJ2-2	TGTGCCAGCAGCACTCCCTGGCGGGAGTTGTCCGGGGAGCTGTTTTTT	CASSTPWRELSGELFF
many	TRBD2	TRBV7-9	TRBJ2-7	TGTGCCAGCAGCCGAACTAGCGGGAGACAATACGAGCAGTACTTC	CASSRTSGRQYEQYF
.	.	TRBV7-9	TRBJ2-1	TGTGCCAGCAGCTTAGGGGTGACGGAGCAGTTCTTC	CASSLGVTEQFF
many	.	TRBV7-3	TRBJ2-2	TGTGCCAGCAGCTCCATAGTGGGCACCGGGGAGCTGTTTTTT	CASSSIVGTGELFF
many	.	TRBV12-3/TRBV12-4	TRBJ2-4	TGTGCCAGCAGAAAGGTCTATGGGGCAGGGGGGGACATTCAGTACTTC	CASRKVYGAGGDIQYF
.	TRBD1	TRBV13	TRBJ2-7	TGTGCCAGCAGCCATCGGGACAGGGGGTTCGAGCAGTACTTC	CASSHRDRGFEQYF
many	TRBD1	TRBV13	TRBJ2-3	TGTGCCAGCAGCTACGTAGGACAGGGTGTAGATACGCAGTATTTT	CASSYVGQGVDTQYF
many	TRBD2	TRBV6-1	TRBJ2-5	TGTGCCAGCAGGGAAACTAGCGGGAGTTGGGAGACCCAGTACTTC	CASRETSGSWETQYF
few	TRBD1	TRBV7-2	TRBJ2-7	TGTGCCAGCAGATCAGACAGGGGCTACGAGCAGTACTTC	CASRSDRGYEQYF
many	TRBD1	TRBV6-6	TRBJ1-1	TGTGCCAGCAGTTACTCCGGGACAGGGAACACTGAAGCTTTCTTT	CASSYSGTGNTEAFF
many	TRBD2	TRBV18	TRBJ2-5	TGTGCCAGCTCACCGACGAGTAGCGGGGGTCCAGAGACCCAGTACTTC	CASSPTSSGGPETQYF
few	TRBD1	TRBV24-1	TRBJ1-1	TGTGCCACCAGTGATTGGACAGGTAGTGGCGTAGCTTTCTTT	CATSDWTGSGVAFF
.	TRBD1	TRBV28	TRBJ2-7	TGTGCCAGCAGTTTCTTTGACAGGGCCTACGAGCAGTACTTC	CASSFFDRAYEQYF
.	TRBD2	TRBV28	TRBJ2-3	TGTGCCAGCACCGCGACTAGCGGGGATTCAGATACGCAGTATTTT	CASTATSGDSDTQYF
few	.	TRBV19	TRBJ1-5	TGTGCCAGTACCGCGGTTTCGGGGATTTCCAATCAGCCCCAGCATTTT	CASTAVSGISNQPQHF
many	TRBD2	TRBV28	TRBJ2-3	TGTGCCAGCAGTTTCTCGGCTAGCGGAGGCACAGATACGCAGTATTTT	CASSFSASGGTDTQYF
many	.	TRBV24-1	TRBJ2-1	TGTGCCACCAGTCTAGGGAAGCGGGCGGGATACAATGAGCAGTTCTTC	CATSLGKRAGYNEQFF